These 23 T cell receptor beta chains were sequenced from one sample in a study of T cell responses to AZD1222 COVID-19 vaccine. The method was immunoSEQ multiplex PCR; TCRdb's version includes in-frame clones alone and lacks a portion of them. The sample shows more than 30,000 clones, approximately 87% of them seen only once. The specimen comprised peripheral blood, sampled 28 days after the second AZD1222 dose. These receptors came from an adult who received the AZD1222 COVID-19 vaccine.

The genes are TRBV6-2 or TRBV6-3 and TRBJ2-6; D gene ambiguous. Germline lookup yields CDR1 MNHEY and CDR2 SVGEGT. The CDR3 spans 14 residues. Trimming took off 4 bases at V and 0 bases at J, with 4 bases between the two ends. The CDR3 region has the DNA TGTGCCAGCAGTTGGTTCTCTGGGGCCAACGTCCTGACTTTC. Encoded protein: CASSWFSGANVLTF.

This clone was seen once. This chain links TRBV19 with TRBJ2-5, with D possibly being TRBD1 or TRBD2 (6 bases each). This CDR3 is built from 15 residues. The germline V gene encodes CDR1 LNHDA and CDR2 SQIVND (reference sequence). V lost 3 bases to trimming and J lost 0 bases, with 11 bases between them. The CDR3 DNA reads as TGTGCCAGTAGTATGTTAGGGGGGTACCAAGAGACCCAGTACTTC. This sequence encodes CASSMLGGYQETQYF.

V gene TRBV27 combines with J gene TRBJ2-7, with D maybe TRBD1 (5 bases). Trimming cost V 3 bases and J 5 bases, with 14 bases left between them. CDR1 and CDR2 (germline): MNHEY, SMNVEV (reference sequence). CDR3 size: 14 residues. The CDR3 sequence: CASSFGQGLNEQYF. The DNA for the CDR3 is TGTGCCAGCAGTTTTGGGCAGGGTTTAAACGAGCAGTACTTC.

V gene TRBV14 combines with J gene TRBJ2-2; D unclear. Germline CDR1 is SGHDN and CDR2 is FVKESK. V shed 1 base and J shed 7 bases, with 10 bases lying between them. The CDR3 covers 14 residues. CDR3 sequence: CASSQGVPGGELFF. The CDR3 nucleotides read TGTGCCAGCAGCCAAGGGGTGCCAGGCGGGGAGCTGTTTTTT.

The CDR3 region is CASSQQGPYGYTF. The CDR3 DNA reads as TGTGCCAGCTCGCAACAGGGACCCTATGGCTACACCTTC. This chain links TRBV18 with TRBJ1-2, with D perhaps TRBD1 (6 bases). The CDR3 has 13 residues. Trimming took off 6 bases at V and 4 bases at J, with 12 bases between the two ends. Germline V gene lookup returns CDR1 KGHSH and CDR2 LQKENI.

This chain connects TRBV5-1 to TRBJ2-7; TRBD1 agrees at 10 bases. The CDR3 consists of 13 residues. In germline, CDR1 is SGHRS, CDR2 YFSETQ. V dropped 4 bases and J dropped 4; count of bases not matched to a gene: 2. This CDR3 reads CASSRDRGYEQYF. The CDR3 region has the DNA TGCGCCAGCAGCAGGGACAGGGGATACGAGCAGTACTTC.

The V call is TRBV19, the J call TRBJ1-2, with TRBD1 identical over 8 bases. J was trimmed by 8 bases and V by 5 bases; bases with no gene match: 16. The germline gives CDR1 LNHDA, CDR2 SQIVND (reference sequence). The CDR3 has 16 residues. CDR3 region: CASSVPTPGQGGGYTF. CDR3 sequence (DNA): TGTGCCAGTAGTGTACCGACTCCCGGACAGGGTGGCGGCTACACCTTC.

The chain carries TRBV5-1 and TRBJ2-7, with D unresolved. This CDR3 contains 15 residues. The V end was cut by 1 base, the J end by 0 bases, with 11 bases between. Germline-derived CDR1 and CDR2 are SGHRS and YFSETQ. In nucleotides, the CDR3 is TGCGCCAGCAGCTTGAGACCCCCGAGCTCCTACGAGCAGTACTTC. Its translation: CASSLRPPSSYEQYF.

The CDR3 DNA reads TGTGCCAGCAGCTTATGGACAAAGAACACCGGGGAGCTGTTTTTT. Its translation is CASSLWTKNTGELFF. The chain links TRBV5-6 to TRBJ2-2, with D perhaps TRBD1 (5 bases). The CDR3 length is 15 residues. Germline V gene sequence: CDR1 SGHDT, CDR2 YYEEEE. V was clipped by 2 bases and J by 1 base, with 9 bases between them. Complete variable domain (other parts from reference TRBV5-6 and TRBJ2-2): DAGVTQSPTHLIKTRGQQVTLRCSPKSGHDTVSWYQQALGQGPQFIFQYYEEEERQRGNFPDRFSGHQFPNYSSELNVNALLLGDSALYLCASSLWTKNTGELFFGEGSRLTVL.

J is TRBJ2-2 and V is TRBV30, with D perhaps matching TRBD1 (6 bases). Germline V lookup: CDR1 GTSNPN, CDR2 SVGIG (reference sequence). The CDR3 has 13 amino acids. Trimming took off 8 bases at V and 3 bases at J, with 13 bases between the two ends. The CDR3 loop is CALDPGDTGELFF. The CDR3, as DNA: TGTGCCCTCGACCCAGGGGACACCGGGGAGCTGTTTTTT.

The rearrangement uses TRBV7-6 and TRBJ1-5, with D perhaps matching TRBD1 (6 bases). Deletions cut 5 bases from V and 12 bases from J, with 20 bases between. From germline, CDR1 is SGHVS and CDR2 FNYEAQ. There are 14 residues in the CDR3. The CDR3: CASSQLAGQQLQHF. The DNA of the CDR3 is TGTGCCAGCAGCCAACTTGCCGGACAGCAACTCCAGCATTTT.

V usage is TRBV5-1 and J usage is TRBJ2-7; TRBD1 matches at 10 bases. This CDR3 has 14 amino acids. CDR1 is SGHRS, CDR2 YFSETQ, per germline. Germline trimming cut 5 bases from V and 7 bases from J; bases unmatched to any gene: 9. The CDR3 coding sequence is TGCGCCAGCAGTAGAGGACAGGGGGATCAAGAGCAGTACTTC. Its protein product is CASSRGQGDQEQYF.

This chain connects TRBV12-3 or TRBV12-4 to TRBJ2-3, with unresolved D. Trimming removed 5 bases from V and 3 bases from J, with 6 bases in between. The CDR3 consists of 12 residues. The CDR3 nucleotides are TGTGCCAGCAGTGTTGGGACAGATACGCAGTATTTT. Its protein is CASSVGTDTQYF.

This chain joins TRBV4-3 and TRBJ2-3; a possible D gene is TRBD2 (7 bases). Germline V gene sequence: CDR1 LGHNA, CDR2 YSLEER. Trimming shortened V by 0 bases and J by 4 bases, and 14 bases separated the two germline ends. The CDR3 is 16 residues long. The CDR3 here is CASSQEGGARPDTQYF. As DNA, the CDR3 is TGCGCCAGCAGCCAAGAAGGGGGGGCGCGTCCAGATACGCAGTATTTT.

In nucleotides, the CDR3 is TGTGCCAGCAGCCAAGTCCAGGGCTCCTACGAGCAGTACTTC. Translating gives CASSQVQGSYEQYF. The rearrangement joins TRBV4-2 to TRBJ2-7; D is possibly TRBD1 (5 bases). This CDR3 spans 14 amino acids. The ends were cut back, 1 base at V and 0 bases at J, with 7 bases in the middle. Germline CDR1 reads LGHNA; CDR2 reads YNFKEQ.

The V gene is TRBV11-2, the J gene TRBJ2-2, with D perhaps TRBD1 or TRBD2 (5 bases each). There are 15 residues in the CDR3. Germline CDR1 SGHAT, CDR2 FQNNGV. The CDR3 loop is CATRGLFKDTGELFF. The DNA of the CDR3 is TGTGCGACACGGGGCCTGTTTAAGGACACCGGGGAGCTGTTTTTT.

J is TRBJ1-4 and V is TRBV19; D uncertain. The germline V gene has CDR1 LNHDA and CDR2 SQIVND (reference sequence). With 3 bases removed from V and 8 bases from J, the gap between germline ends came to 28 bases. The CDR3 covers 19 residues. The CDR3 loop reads CASSISGLLASFSLEKLFF. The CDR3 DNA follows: TGTGCCAGTAGTATCTCCGGCCTACTTGCTTCATTCAGCCTAGAAAAACTGTTTTTT.

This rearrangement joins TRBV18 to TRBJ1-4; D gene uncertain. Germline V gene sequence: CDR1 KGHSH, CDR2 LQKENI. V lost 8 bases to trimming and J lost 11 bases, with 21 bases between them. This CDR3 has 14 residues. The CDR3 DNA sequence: TGTGCCAGCCAACCGTCGGGGAGGTTGGCGAAACTGTTTTTT. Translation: CASQPSGRLAKLFF.

The CDR3 DNA sequence: TGTGCCAGCAGCTCCAGGGATAACACTGAAGCTTTCTTT. Its protein is CASSSRDNTEAFF. V gene TRBV4-2 combines with J gene TRBJ1-1; tentative D call: TRBD1 (5 bases). Germline V gives CDR1 LGHNA, CDR2 YNFKEQ. V was pared by 5 bases and J by 2 bases, with 9 bases between. This CDR3 has 13 residues.

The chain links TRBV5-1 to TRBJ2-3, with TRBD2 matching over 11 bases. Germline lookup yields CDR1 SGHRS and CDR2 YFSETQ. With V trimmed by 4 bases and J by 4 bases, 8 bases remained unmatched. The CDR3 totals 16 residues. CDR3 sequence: CASSRSSGGSPDTQYF. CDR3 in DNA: TGCGCCAGCAGCAGATCTAGCGGGGGGTCTCCAGATACGCAGTATTTT.

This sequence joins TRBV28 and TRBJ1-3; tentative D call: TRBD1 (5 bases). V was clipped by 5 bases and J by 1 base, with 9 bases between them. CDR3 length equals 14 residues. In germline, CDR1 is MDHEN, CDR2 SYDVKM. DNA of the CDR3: TGTGCCAGCAGTCATGGGGGATCTGGAAACACCATATATTTT. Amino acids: CASSHGGSGNTIYF.

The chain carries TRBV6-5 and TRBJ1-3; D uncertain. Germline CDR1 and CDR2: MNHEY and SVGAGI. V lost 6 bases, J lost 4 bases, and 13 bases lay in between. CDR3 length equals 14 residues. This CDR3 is CASRAGAFGNTIYF. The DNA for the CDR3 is TGTGCCAGCAGGGCAGGCGCTTTCGGAAACACCATATATTTT.

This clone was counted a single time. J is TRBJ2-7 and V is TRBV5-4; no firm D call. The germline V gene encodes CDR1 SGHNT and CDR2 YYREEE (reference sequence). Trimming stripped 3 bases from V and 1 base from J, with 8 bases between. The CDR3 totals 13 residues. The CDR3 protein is CASSSETSYEQYF. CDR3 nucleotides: TGTGCCAGCAGCTCGGAGACTTCCTACGAGCAGTACTTC.